The T cell receptor beta chain described here comes from a study of T cells after yellow fever vaccination. Study-wide background: Some fractions had low cell numbers, and these were prepared with SMART-Seq v4 Ultra Low Input.

Trimming stripped 4 bases from V and 0 bases from J, with 14 bases between. Germline lookup yields CDR1 SGDLS and CDR2 YYNGEE. The CDR3 spans 16 residues. MiXCR, run by TCRdb on the 5' RACE reads, gives a single entry per CDR3 protein. This sample has approximately 130,000 distinct CDR3 sequences; roughly 15% occur once, and the top ten carry approximately 39%. The V gene is TRBV9, the J gene TRBJ2-1; D gene ambiguous. The sequencing here drew on CD8+ T cells sorted from PBMCs, taken 5 days after the yellow fever booster vaccination. The receptor was isolated from a man between 18 and 35 years old who received the YFV17D yellow fever vaccine. CDR3 residues: CASSPLGYSSYNEQFF. CDR3 nucleotide sequence: TGTGCCAGCAGCCCCCTCGGATATAGCTCCTACAATGAGCAGTTCTTC.